The entry below describes one TCR beta chain. Its binding antigen is unknown. The sample holds no much larger clone one base away, and base qualities are not on file. The immunoSEQ Assay, a bias-controlled multiplex PCR, was used to amplify TCRbeta CDR3 regions from genomic DNA. The published analysis was carried out like this. Nucleated cell counts per sample were estimated from amplification of reference gene primers within the assay. Sequence reads were collapsed and filtered to measure the absolute abundance of every unique TCRbeta CDR3 rearrangement. For each sample, productive Simpson clonality was calculated as the square root of Simpson's diversity index across productive rearrangements. In TCRdb, the immuneACCESS table is reduced to in-frame sequences with V and J assigned. These tables do not hold every clone; where another copy was compared, an unresolved V gene accounts for under half, and the others remain unexplained. The V and J calls and clone size were taken over from that table, and D and trimming were inferred from the DNA. This sample lists 200,000 or so clones; about 89% were detected once. The ten largest clones represent around 6.5% of the sample.

Another Seattle source contributed samples from volunteer blood donors who had recovered from COVID-19. Collaborating institutions collected whole blood in K2EDTA tubes following their own protocols. For TCRbeta analysis, collaborators shipped samples in one of three forms: frozen whole blood, isolated PBMCs, or DNA extracted from either of those sample types. The data originate from a study of blood T cell repertoires in COVID-19 (TCRdb year 2020). Regarding the complete study: Collaborator samples came from the United States, Italy and Spain and covered acute and convalescent phases of COVID-19. The material from the prospective study consisted of cDNA or gDNA derived from T cells, B-cell-depleted T cells, or PBMCs. The dataset comprised deeply sampled blood TCRbeta repertoires from subjects exposed to, actively infected with, or recovered from COVID-19. The repertoires were released in a freely available public database meant as a resource for research on the immune response to SARS-CoV-2. Samples were obtained from the ongoing ImmuneRACE study (first 160 participants) and from 950 to 1,500 subjects provided by 6 global collaborators. Nearly every sample came with metadata listing a de-identified subject ID, COVID-19 status, age in years and sex. Where available, HLA class I and class II types were taken from metadata supplied by the sample provider and were not determined by assay-based typing. The paper's findings and limits, for the study overall: The amount of clinical and demographic metadata varied by source and participant and was provided uncurated.

Looking up the germline V gene yields CDR1 SGHAT and CDR2 FQNNGV. Trimming costs V 1 base and J 6 bases, and their ends lie 7 bases apart. From the cysteine up to the phenylalanine, the CDR3 has a length of 12 residues. Kept here is only the CDR3 DNA, which spans 36 bases and is read in frame from base 1. This sequence was found in a man aged 55-75 years who had recovered from COVID-19. The sequencing input was peripheral blood. Rearrangement joined TRBV11-2 to TRBJ2-7, with the D gene too uncertain to name. The DNA sequence is given as TGTGCCAGCAGCTTAGTTGTCAGCGAGCAGTACTTC. It is translated as CASSLVVSEQYF.